This T cell receptor (beta chain) was recovered during a study of T cell responses to AZD1222 COVID-19 vaccine (dated by TCRdb to 2020 to 2023). About the investigation overall: AZD1222 recipients with second doses at about 4 weeks or about 12 weeks were pooled, because spike-specific TCR depth and breadth did not differ between schedules. A total of just over 230 trial participants underwent TCR sequencing, of whom about 210 received two doses of AZD1222 and about 26 received two doses of the MenACWY control vaccine. Trial participants were enrolled by age into subgroups of 18-55, 56-69 and 70-plus years, and approximately 150, 30 and 60 TCR-sequenced participants, respectively, were included in these subgroups. The study at large found these results: Conclusions about previously exposed vaccinees were limited because only a handful of AZD1222 recipients were SARS-CoV-2 seropositive at baseline. A significant rise in spike-specific TCR breadth and depth was observed after two AZD1222 doses relative to day 0 and relative to MenACWY recipients. Reportedly, close to half of the unique spike-specific TCRs recognized epitopes lying outside the regions that are mutated in the B.1.351 and B.1.1.7 variants. CD4 TCRs associated with the vaccine covered the entire spike protein, and the dominant responses were in regions 160-218 and 743-854. In the small 56-69-year group, the increase in depth fell short of significance, most likely because of low power. Because no day 14 peak-response samples were available, the repertoires could be characterized only after the peak T cell response. Participants were mostly white British, with more females than males. The authors suggested clonal diversity may have been underestimated.

The CDR3 regions of human TCRbeta chains were analyzed by immunosequencing. Per the authors' processing: TCRs in the repertoires were matched against a reference library of SARS-CoV-2-specific TCRs that had been generated with the MIRA antigen-specificity platform. Breadth was defined as the fraction of unique TCRs that were SARS-CoV-2-associated, and depth was defined as the fraction of total T cells that were SARS-CoV-2-associated. Using the MIRA data, each spike-specific TCR was mapped to the spike region that the TCR reacts to and placed in a CD4 or CD8 class. Log10-transformed breadth and depth values were compared by one-way ANOVA with Sidak's multiple comparisons tests. Imported from immuneACCESS, the table was reduced by TCRdb to in-frame sequences with V and J called. These copies leave out some clones; in studies compared against another copy, an unresolved V gene accounts for under half, and the cause of the remainder is not known. D and trimming were read from the DNA, whereas the V and J calls and clone size are those reported in that table. The sample includes more than 150,000 clones, with approximately 86% observed a single time. The ten largest make up approximately 0.5% of the sample.

With respect to this clone: This clone's antigen is unknown. The input lacks base qualities; no much larger clone sits a single base away.

The germline V gene encodes CDR1 MGHRA and CDR2 YSYEKL. V was cut back by 4 bases and J by 0 bases, leaving a gap of 15 bases between them. Its CDR3 holds 17 amino acids, cysteine through phenylalanine. CDR3 DNA is the only sequence kept; it has 51 bases, read in frame from the first base. The time point tag for this specimen amounts to: baseline before first vaccination. The vaccinee samples were drawn from two UK trials, COV001 and COV002, one of which was a single-blind randomized controlled phase 2/3 trial testing AZD1222 (ChAdOx1 nCoV-19) in healthy adults. For TCRbeta chain sequencing, PBMC samples from trial participants were taken at day 0 and at day 28 after the second dose.

The rearranged segments are TRBV4-1 and TRBJ2-2; the D segment is perhaps TRBD1 or TRBD2, each sharing 5 matched bases. The source material was peripheral blood, sampled on day 0 of AZD1222 vaccination. The TCR was taken from an adult in good health. Here the CDR3 is given as CASSPTPQGANTGELFF. Read as DNA, the sequence is TGCGCCAGCAGCCCCACCCCCCAGGGAGCGAACACCGGGGAGCTGTTTTTT.